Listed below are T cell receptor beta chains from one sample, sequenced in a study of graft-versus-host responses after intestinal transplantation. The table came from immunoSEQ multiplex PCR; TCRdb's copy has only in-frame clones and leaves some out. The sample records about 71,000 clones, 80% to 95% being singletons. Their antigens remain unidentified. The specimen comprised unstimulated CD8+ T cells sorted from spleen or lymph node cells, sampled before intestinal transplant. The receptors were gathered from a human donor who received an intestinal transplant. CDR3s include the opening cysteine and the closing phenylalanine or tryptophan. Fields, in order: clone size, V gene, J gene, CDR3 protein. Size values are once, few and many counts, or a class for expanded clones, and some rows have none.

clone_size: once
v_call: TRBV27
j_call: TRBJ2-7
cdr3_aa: CASWAGGLEEQYF

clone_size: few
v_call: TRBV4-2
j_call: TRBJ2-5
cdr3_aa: CASSQAGLVGETQYF

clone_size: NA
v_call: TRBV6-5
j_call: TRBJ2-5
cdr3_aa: CASRYGVGEETQYF

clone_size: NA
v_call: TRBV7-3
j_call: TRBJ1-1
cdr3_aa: CASSPGRVTVVNTEAFF

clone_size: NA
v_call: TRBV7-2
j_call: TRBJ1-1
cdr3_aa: CASSSSGEMTEAFF

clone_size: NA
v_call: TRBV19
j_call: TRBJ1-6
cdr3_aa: CASSSGTGGPPLHF

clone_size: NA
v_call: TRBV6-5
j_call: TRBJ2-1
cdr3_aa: CASSYSAGPYNEQFF

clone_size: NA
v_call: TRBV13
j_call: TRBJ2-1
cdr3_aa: CASSYRGVQYNEQFF

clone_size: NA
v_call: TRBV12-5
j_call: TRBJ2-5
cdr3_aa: CASGLPAGGRQETQYF

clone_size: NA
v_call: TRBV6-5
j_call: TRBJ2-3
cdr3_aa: CASSPSGRRDTQYF

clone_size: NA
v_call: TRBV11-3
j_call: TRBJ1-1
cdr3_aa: CASSRRGDDTEAFF

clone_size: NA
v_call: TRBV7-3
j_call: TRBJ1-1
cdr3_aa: CASSSGGRTEAFF

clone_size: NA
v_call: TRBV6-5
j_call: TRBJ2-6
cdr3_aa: CASTISGANVLTF

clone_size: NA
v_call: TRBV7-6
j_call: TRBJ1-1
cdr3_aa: CASSLARELGGESEVIEAFF

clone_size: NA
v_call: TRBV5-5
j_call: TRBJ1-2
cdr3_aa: CASSPSYGGYTF

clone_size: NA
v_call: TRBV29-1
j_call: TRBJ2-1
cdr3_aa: CSVEGDNEQFF

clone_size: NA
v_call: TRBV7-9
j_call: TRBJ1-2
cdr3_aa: CASTDRPYGYTF

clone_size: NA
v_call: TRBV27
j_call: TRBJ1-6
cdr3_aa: CASSLSTASSYNSPLHF

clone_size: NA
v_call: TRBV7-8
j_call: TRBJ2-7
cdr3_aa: CASSEGLNYEQYF

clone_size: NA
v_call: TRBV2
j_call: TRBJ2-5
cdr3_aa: CASNGLAGAMEETQYF

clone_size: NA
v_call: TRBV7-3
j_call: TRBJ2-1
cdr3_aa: CASSAGGPGNEQFF

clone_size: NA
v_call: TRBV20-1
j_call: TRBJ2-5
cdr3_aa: CSANGGETQYF

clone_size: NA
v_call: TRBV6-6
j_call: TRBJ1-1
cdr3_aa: CASTYRWSRENTEAFF

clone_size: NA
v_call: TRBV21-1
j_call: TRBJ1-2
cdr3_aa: CASSKGAENYGYTF

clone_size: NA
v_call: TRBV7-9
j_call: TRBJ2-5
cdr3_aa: CASSWGQLQETQYF

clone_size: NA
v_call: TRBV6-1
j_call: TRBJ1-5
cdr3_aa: CASREGYQPQHF

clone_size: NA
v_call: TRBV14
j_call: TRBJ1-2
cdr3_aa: CASSQVATTITF

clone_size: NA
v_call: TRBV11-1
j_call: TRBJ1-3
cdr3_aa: CASSLPSTGLGSGNTIYF

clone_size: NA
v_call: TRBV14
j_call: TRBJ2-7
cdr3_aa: CASSQDGGIYEQYF

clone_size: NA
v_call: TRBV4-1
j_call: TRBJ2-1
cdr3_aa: CASSQEWAEYNEQFF

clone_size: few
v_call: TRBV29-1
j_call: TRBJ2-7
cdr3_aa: CSVLGGDNTYEQYF

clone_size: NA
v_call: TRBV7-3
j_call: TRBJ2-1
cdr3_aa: CASSLGLAAYNEQFF

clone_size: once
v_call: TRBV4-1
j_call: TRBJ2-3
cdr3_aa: CASSQVETDTQYF

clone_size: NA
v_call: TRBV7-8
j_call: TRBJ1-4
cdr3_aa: CASSLVGRDEKLFF

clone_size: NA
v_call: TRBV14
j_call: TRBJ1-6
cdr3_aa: CASSPELRSDSPLHF

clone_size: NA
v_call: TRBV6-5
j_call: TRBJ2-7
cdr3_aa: CASSTGPEQYF

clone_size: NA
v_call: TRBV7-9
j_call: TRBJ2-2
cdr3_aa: CASSGAGGAGELFF

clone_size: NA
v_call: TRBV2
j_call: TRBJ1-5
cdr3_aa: CASSSFLNQPQHF

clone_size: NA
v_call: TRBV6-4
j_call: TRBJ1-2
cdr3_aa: CASSESGGQYGYTF

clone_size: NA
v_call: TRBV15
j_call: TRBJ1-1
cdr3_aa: CATSWGQGGTEAFF

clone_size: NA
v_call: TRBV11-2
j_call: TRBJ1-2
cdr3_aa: CASSLGTSYGYTF

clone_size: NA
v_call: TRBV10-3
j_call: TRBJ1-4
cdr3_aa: CAISDPGQREKLFF

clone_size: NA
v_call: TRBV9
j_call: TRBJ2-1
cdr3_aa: CASSVGGGGVEQFF

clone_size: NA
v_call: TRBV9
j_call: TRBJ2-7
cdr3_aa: CASSTQPGSGGNEQYF

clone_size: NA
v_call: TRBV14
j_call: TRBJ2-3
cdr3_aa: CASSWGADTQYF

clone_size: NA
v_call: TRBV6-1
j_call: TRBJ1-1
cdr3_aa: CASSYLLTEAFF

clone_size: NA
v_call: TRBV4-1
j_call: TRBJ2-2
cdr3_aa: CASSRVQGGSGELFF

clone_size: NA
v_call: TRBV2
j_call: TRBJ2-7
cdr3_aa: CARGAGAAQSSYEQYF

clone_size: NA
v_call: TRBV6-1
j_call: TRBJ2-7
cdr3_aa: CASSEVVDPGYEQYF

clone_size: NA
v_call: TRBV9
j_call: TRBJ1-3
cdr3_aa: CASSVWEGNTIYF

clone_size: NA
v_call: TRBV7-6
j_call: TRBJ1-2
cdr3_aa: CASSLGTGLHGYTF

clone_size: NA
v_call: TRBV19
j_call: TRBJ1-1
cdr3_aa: CASSQFPGQNTEAFF

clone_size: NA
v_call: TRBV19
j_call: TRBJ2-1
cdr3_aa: CASMASGGGDEQFF

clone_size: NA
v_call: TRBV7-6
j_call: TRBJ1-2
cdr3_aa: CASSFNKAAASSYGYTF

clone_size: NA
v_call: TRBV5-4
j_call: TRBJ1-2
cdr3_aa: CASSQMTGGAGYGYTF

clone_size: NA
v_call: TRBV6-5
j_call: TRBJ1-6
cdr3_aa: CASSPGTGYNSPLHF

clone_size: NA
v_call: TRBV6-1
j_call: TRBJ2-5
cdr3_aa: CASSEFGDSATQYF

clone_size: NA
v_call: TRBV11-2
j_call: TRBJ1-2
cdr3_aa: CASSSGQGGGGYTF

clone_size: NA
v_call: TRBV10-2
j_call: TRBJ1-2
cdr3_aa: CASSVTAGDGYTF